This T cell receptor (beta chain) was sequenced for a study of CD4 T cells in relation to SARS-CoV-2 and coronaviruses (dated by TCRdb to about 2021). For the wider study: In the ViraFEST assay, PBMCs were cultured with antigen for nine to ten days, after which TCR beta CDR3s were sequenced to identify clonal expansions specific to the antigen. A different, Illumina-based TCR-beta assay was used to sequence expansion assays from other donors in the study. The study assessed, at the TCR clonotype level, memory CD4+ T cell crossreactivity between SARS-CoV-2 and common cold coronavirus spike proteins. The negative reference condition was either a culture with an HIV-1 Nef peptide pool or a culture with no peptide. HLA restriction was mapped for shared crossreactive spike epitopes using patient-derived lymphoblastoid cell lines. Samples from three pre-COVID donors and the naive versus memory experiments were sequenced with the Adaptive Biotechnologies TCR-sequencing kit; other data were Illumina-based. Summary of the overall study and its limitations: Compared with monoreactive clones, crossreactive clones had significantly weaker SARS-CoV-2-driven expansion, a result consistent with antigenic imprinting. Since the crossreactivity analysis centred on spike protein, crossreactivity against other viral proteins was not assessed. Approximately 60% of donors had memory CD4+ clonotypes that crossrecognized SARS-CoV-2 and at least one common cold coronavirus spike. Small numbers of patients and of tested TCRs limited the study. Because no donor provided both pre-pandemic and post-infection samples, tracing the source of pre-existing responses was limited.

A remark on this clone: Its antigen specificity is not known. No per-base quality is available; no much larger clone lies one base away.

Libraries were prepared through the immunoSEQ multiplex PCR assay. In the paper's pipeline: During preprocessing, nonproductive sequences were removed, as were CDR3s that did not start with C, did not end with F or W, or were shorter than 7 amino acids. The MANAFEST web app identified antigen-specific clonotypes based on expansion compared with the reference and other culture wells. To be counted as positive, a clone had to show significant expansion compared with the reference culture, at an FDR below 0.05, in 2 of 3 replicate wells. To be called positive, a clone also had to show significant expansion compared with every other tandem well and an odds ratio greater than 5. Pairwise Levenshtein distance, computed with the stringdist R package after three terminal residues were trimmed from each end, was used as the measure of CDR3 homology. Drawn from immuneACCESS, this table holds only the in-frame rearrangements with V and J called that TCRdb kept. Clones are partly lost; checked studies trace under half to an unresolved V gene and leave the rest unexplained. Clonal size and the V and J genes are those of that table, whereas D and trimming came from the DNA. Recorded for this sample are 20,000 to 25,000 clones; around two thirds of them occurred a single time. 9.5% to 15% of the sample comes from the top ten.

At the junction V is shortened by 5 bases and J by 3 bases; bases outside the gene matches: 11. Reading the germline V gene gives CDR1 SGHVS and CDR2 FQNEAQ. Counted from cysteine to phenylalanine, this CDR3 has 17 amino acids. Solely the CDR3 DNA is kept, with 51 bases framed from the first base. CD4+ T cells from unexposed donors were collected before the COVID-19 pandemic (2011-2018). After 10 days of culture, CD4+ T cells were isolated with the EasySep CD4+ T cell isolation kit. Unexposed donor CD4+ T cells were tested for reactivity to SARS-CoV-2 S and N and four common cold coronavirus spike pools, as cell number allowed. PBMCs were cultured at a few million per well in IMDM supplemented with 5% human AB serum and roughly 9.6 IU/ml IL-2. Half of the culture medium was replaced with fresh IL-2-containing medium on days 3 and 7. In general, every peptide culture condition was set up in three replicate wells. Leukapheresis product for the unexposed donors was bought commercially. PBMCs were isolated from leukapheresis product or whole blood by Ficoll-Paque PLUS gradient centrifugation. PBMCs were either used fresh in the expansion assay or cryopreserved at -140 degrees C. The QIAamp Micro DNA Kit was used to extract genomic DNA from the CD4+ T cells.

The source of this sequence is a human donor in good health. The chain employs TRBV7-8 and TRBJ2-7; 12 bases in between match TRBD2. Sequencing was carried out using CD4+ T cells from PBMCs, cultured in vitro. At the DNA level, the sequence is TGTGCCAGCAGCCCTACCCGACTAGCGGGAGTGAACTACGAGCAGTACTTC. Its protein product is CASSPTRLAGVNYEQYF.